This T cell receptor beta chain was identified during a study of T cell repertoires in cytomegalovirus infection. Germline loops: CDR1 MNHNS, CDR2 SASEGT. The CDR3 runs to 15 residues. V gave up 5 bases and J gave up 3 bases, with 11 bases separating them. With respect to this clonotype: The target antigen is unknown.

One entry per CDR3 protein results from TCRdb running MiXCR on the reads. The data hold 700,000 to 950,000 distinct CDR3 sequences, with approximately 30% observed a single time. Material: cultured CD8+ T cells from PBMCs, obtained from culture after CMV antigen stimulation. The chain combines TRBV6-1 with TRBJ2-6; no firm D call. This TCR derives from a human donor in good health (CMV status not recorded). Some clones in this sample may be carry-over from other donors' samples. CDR3 coding DNA: TGTGCCAGCAGTTTTCGGGCTGGTGGGGCCAACGTCCTGACTTTC. Translation: CASSFRAGGANVLTF.